This T cell receptor (beta chain) was sequenced during a study of T cell responses to AZD1222 COVID-19 vaccine. Findings and caveats of the study: Spike regions recognized by vaccine-associated CD4 TCRs spanned the protein, led by 160-218 and 743-854.

Clones were read by immunoSEQ multiplex PCR, and TCRdb kept only the in-frame ones, dropping some. This table has about 130,000 clones, roughly 92% appearing once. Trimming took 2 bases from V and 4 from J, leaving 12 bases between them. The CDR3 is 15 amino acids. Germline values: CDR1 KGHSH, CDR2 LQKENI. Details on this clone: Its antigen remains unidentified.

The chain couples TRBV18 to TRBJ1-3, with D maybe TRBD1 (5 bases). This sequence was found in an adult who received the AZD1222 COVID-19 vaccine. This material consisted of peripheral blood, taken 28 days after the second AZD1222 dose. The CDR3 DNA is TGTGCCAGCTCACCATTGGCAGGGCCCGGAAACACCATATATTTT. Amino acid sequence: CASSPLAGPGNTIYF. The whole variable domain, filled in from reference TRBV18 and TRBJ1-3, reads NAGVMQNPRHLVRRRGQEARLRCSPMKGHSHVYWYRQLPEEGLKFMVYLQKENIIDESGMPKERFSAEFPKEGPSILRIQQVVRGDSAAYFCASSPLAGPGNTIYFGEGSWLTVV.